This T cell receptor (beta chain) stems from a study of CD8 T cells in ankylosing spondylitis. Each CDR3 protein gets one entry after TCRdb re-called the 5' RACE reads with MiXCR. The data show 380,000 or so distinct CDR3 sequences, with 20% seen just once and roughly 13% held by the top ten. This clonotype was found a few times. Trimming at V came to 0 bases and at J to 3 bases, leaving 7 bases not matched to a gene. CDR3 size: 16 residues. Germline V gene data show CDR1 as SGDLS and CDR2 as YYNGEE. The chain combines TRBV9 with TRBJ2-3; 7 bases line up with TRBD2. This clonotype was sampled from a male donor with ankylosing spondylitis or in good health (not recorded which). The specimen sequenced was blood, either unsorted or a sorted T cell fraction (not recorded which). The CDR3 sequence is CASSVEVGGKTDTQYF. In DNA form, the CDR3 reads TGTGCCAGCAGCGTAGAGGTCGGGGGGAAGACAGATACGCAGTATTTT.